Shown below are 31 T cell receptor beta chains from a single sample sequenced in a study of blood T cell repertoires in COVID-19. The data were produced by immunoSEQ multiplex PCR, yet TCRdb's version contains in-frame clones alone and is incomplete. The sample shows some 270,000 clones, 80% to 85% of them seen only once. The sequencing sample was made of peripheral blood. These receptors were taken from a woman between 40 and 50 years old who had recovered from COVID-19.

There are a few counts of this clone. The chain has TRBV13 and TRBJ2-3; weak D call: TRBD1 (5 bases). The germline V gene has CDR1 PRHDT and CDR2 FYEKMQ (reference sequence). This CDR3 has 17 residues. V was trimmed by 6 bases and J by 3 bases, leaving 22 bases between them. The CDR3 nucleotides read TGTGCCAGCAGTAAGACCCCAGGGTCGTTCGATACAGATACGCAGTATTTT. Translated, it gives CASSKTPGSFDTDTQYF.

The genes are TRBV29-1 and TRBJ1-3; 11 bases are a match to TRBD1. The CDR3 is 14 residues long. Germline assignment: CDR1 SQVTM and CDR2 ANQGSEA. After removal of 6 bases from V and 3 bases from J, the junction contained 4 bases not matched to a gene. The CDR3 coding sequence is TGCAGCGTGATGGACAGGGGGCTTGGAAACACCATATATTTT. It is translated as CSVMDRGLGNTIYF.

The chain recombines TRBV30 with TRBJ2-3; TRBD2 matches 8 bases. CDR1 GTSNPN and CDR2 SVGIG come from the germline V gene (reference sequence). V lost 2 bases to trimming and J lost 5 bases; unmatched junction nucleotides: 3. The CDR3 covers 13 residues. The CDR3 DNA is TGTGCCTGGAGTACAGCGGGGGTAGATACGCAGTATTTT. Amino acid sequence: CAWSTAGVDTQYF.

V and J are TRBV2 and TRBJ2-3, with 13 bases that match TRBD2. Germline-derived CDR1 and CDR2 are SNHLY and FYNNEI. The CDR3 covers 15 residues. V gave up 7 bases and J gave up 7 bases; unmatched junction bases: 8. The CDR3 loop reads CASIPRTSGGNTQYF. The DNA of the CDR3 is TGTGCCAGCATTCCTAGGACTAGCGGGGGTAATACGCAGTATTTT.

The chain couples TRBV30 to TRBJ1-1, with D uncertain. The germline CDR1 and CDR2 sequences are GTSNPN and SVGIG (reference sequence). Trimming cost V 0 bases and J 1 base, with 6 bases left between them. The CDR3 has 13 amino acids. The CDR3 nucleotides read TGTGCCTGGAGTGTACTCGGGAACACTGAAGCTTTCTTT. It codes for CAWSVLGNTEAFF. Combining the CDR3 with reference TRBV30 and TRBJ1-1 gives the whole variable domain SQTIHQWPATLVQPVGSPLSLECTVEGTSNPNLYWYRQAAGRGLQLLFYSVGIGQISSEVPQNLSASRPQDRQFILSSKKLLLSDSGFYLCAWSVLGNTEAFFGQGTRLTVV.

This chain connects TRBV30 to TRBJ2-1, with D perhaps TRBD2 (6 bases). V dropped 4 bases and J dropped 9 bases, with 10 bases sitting between them. Per germline, CDR1 GTSNPN and CDR2 SVGIG (reference sequence). This CDR3 contains 11 residues. Here the CDR3 DNA reads TGTGCCTGGACCGGGACTTCTGAGCAGTTCTTC. Its translation: CAWTGTSEQFF.

The chain links TRBV6-1 to TRBJ1-3; tentative D call: TRBD1 (5 bases). This CDR3 region has 16 residues. V lost 2 bases and J 2 bases, leaving 13 bases between the germline ends. Germline CDR1 MNHNS, CDR2 SASEGT. The CDR3 sequence is CASSESTPRAGNTIYF. CDR3 DNA: TGTGCCAGCAGTGAATCGACCCCCAGGGCTGGAAACACCATATATTTT.

CDR3 coding DNA: TGTGCCAGCAGTCAATACGACAAGACTGAAGCTTTCTTT. Its translation is CASSQYDKTEAFF. V is TRBV2 and J is TRBJ1-1; D remains ambiguous. CDR1 SNHLY and CDR2 FYNNEI come from the germline V gene. Trimming removed 5 bases from V and 5 bases from J, with 12 bases in between. The CDR3 runs 13 residues.

The chain is built from TRBV4-2 and TRBJ1-4; 8 bases map to TRBD1. With V trimmed by 0 bases and J by 3 bases, 3 bases remained unmatched. CDR1 LGHNA and CDR2 YNFKEQ come from the germline V gene. There are 16 residues in the CDR3. Written as DNA, the CDR3 is TGTGCCAGCAGCCAAGACAGGGGGCGGGCTAATGAAAAACTGTTTTTT. Protein: CASSQDRGRANEKLFF.

The chain couples TRBV2 to TRBJ1-2; D gene uncertain. V gave up 8 bases and J gave up 4 bases, with 11 bases separating them. Per germline, CDR1 SNHLY and CDR2 FYNNEI. CDR3 size: 12 residues. The CDR3 nucleotides are TGTGCCAGCGGACTCGGTTCCTATGGCTACACCTTC. Protein product: CASGLGSYGYTF.

This clone was detected a few times. For the CDR3, the DNA is TGCGCCAGCAGCTTGATTTGGGGGGTAACCTACGAGCAGTACTTC. Translating gives CASSLIWGVTYEQYF. The chain recombines TRBV5-1 with TRBJ2-7; D may be TRBD2 (6 bases). The germline V and J ends were trimmed by 1 base and 2 bases, with 13 bases remaining between them. The germline V gene has CDR1 SGHRS and CDR2 YFSETQ. This CDR3 contains 15 residues.

The J gene is TRBJ2-3, the V gene TRBV5-1; 8 positions agree with TRBD1. The ends lost 1 base at V and 5 bases at J; junction bases unmatched: 9. CDR3 length equals 16 residues. CDR1 and CDR2 from the germline V gene are SGHRS and YFSETQ. The CDR3 region is CASSLRTGRAGDTQYF. CDR3 bases: TGCGCCAGCAGCTTGAGGACAGGGCGGGCGGGAGATACGCAGTATTTT. Using reference TRBV5-1 and TRBJ2-3 for the parts outside the CDR3, the full variable domain is KAGVTQTPRYLIKTRGQQVTLSCSPISGHRSVSWYQQTPGQGLQFLFEYFSETQRNKGNFPGRFSGRQFSNSRSEMNVSTLELGDSALYLCASSLRTGRAGDTQYFGPGTRLTVL.

The chain links TRBV5-1 to TRBJ1-3, with 7 bases aligning to TRBD1. CDR1 and CDR2 from the germline V gene are SGHRS and YFSETQ. V lost 4 bases and J lost 0; bases outside the gene matches: 7. The length of the CDR3 is 16 residues. The CDR3 nucleotides are TGCGCCAGCAGCATGGGACAGCTCAGCTCTGGAAACACCATATATTTT. Translated, it gives CASSMGQLSSGNTIYF.

The genes are TRBV5-1 and TRBJ1-4, with 8 nucleotides matching TRBD1. CDR1 and CDR2 (germline): SGHRS, YFSETQ. V trimming: 2 bases; J trimming: 8 bases; junction bases outside the gene matches: 5. There are 14 residues in the CDR3. This CDR3 reads CASSFGQGGEKLFF. Written as DNA, the CDR3 is TGCGCCAGCAGCTTCGGACAGGGTGGCGAAAAACTGTTTTTT.

V and J are TRBV6-2 or TRBV6-3 and TRBJ1-5; TRBD1 matches 7 bases. J gave up 8 bases and V 5 bases, and 9 bases lay outside the gene matches. This CDR3 has 14 residues. Germline V gives CDR1 MNHEY, CDR2 SVGEGT. The CDR3 sequence is CASSPPGGSEPQHF. The DNA for the CDR3 is TGTGCCAGCAGTCCGCCAGGGGGAAGTGAGCCCCAGCATTTT.

The rearrangement uses TRBV5-1 and TRBJ2-2; 8 nucleotides align to TRBD1. The CDR3 is 14 residues long. V was clipped by 4 bases and J by 10 bases; unmatched bases: 9. CDR1 is SGHRS and CDR2 is YFSETQ in the germline V gene. CDR3 bases: TGCGCCAGCAGCGGACAGGGAAGGGCGGAGGAGCTGTTTTTT. As protein: CASSGQGRAEELFF. Variable domain in full (rest from reference TRBV5-1 and TRBJ2-2): KAGVTQTPRYLIKTRGQQVTLSCSPISGHRSVSWYQQTPGQGLQFLFEYFSETQRNKGNFPGRFSGRQFSNSRSEMNVSTLELGDSALYLCASSGQGRAEELFFGEGSRLTVL.

This rearrangement joins TRBV25-1 to TRBJ1-4, with a weak D call TRBD1 (5 bases). The V end lost 7 bases, the J end lost 0 bases, and 15 bases lay between the germline ends. The V gene's germline CDR1 is MGHDK and CDR2 SYGVNS. CDR3 length equals 16 residues. The CDR3 nucleotides read TGTGCCAGCACAGACGGGGGATTTGCAACTAATGAAAAACTGTTTTTT. Its translation: CASTDGGFATNEKLFF.

This clone was picked up one time. The chain combines TRBV7-2 with TRBJ1-2; 8 bases line up with TRBD1. Unmatched junction bases numbered 10, after V lost 5 bases and J lost 2 bases. Germline V gene sequence: CDR1 SGHTA, CDR2 FQGNSA. CDR3 length equals 16 residues. CDR3 protein: CASSEKYRGANYGYTF. The CDR3, as DNA: TGTGCCAGCAGCGAAAAGTACAGGGGGGCAAACTATGGCTACACCTTC.

This chain uses TRBV3-1 (or the pseudogene TRBV3-2) with TRBJ2-3; 7 bases are shared with TRBD2. V shed 0 bases and J 2 bases; nucleotides not matched to a gene: 5. This CDR3 has 16 residues. The germline CDR1 and CDR2 sequences are LGHDT and YNNKEL (reference sequence). The CDR3 nucleotides are TGTGCCAGCAGCCAAGATGACGGACTAGTCACAGATACGCAGTATTTT. It encodes CASSQDDGLVTDTQYF.

V is TRBV10-2 and J is TRBJ2-1; 8 bases are shared with TRBD1. Germline values: CDR1 WSHSY, CDR2 SAAADI. There are 12 residues in the CDR3. After removal of 7 bases from V and 8 bases from J, the junction contained 4 bases not matched to a gene. CDR3 sequence reads: CASKQGGDEQFF. CDR3 in DNA: TGCGCCAGCAAACAGGGGGGTGATGAGCAGTTCTTC.

This chain joins TRBV3-1 (or the pseudogene TRBV3-2) and TRBJ2-2; D ambiguous. Trimming cost V 2 bases and J 6 bases, with 16 bases left between them. There are 16 residues in the CDR3. Germline V gives CDR1 LGHDT, CDR2 YNNKEL (reference sequence). CDR3 DNA sequence: TGTGCCAGCAGCCAATTCAGACACACTCTGGCCGGGGAGCTGTTTTTT. Amino acids: CASSQFRHTLAGELFF.

The genes are TRBV6-5 and TRBJ1-4; perhaps TRBD1 as D (6 bases). This CDR3 spans 15 amino acids. V gave up 6 bases and J gave up 4 bases, with 15 bases separating them. Per germline, CDR1 MNHEY and CDR2 SVGAGI. The CDR3 DNA is TGTGCCAGCAGGGCAGACAGGCTGAATAATGAAAAACTGTTTTTT. As protein: CASRADRLNNEKLFF.

This clone was recorded once. The chain joins TRBV18 to TRBJ1-5; 7 bases are shared with TRBD1. The germline V gene has CDR1 KGHSH and CDR2 LQKENI. V shed 5 bases, J shed 0 bases, and the junction held 7 bases outside the gene matches. This CDR3 has 16 residues. In DNA, the CDR3 is TGTGCCAGCTCAAAGGGACAGAGAAATAGCAATCAGCCCCAGCATTTT. It yields the protein CASSKGQRNSNQPQHF.

The genes are TRBV28 and TRBJ2-3, with 8 bases fitting TRBD2. V shed 4 bases, J shed 3 bases, and the junction held 9 bases outside the gene matches. Germline values: CDR1 MDHEN, CDR2 SYDVKM. CDR3 length equals 16 residues. CDR3 in DNA: TGTGCCAGCAGTTCCTCCTCCGGGACTAGGACAGATACGCAGTATTTT. Translating it yields CASSSSSGTRTDTQYF.

This clone was picked up one time. The chain recombines TRBV6-5 with TRBJ2-1; D is possibly TRBD1 (6 bases). The germline CDR1 and CDR2 sequences are MNHEY and SVGAGI. Trimming left V 4 bases short and J 2 bases short, with 12 bases between. This CDR3 is 15 amino acids long. The CDR3 DNA reads as TGTGCCAGCAGTTCAGACAGGTTTCCCTACAATGAGCAGTTCTTC. Translation: CASSSDRFPYNEQFF.

V and J are TRBV6-5 and TRBJ2-5; D is ambiguous. The CDR3 extends over 15 amino acids. Germline V gene data show CDR1 as MNHEY and CDR2 as SVGAGI. V dropped 0 bases and J dropped 1 base, with 9 bases sitting between them. The CDR3 coding sequence is TGTGCCAGCAGTTACTCGGTTCAGTCCCAAGAGACCCAGTACTTC. Translating gives CASSYSVQSQETQYF.

This clone was counted once. V gene TRBV27 combines with J gene TRBJ1-1, with 9 bases fitting TRBD1. The J segment lost 9 bases and the V segment lost 6 bases, leaving 5 bases of the junction unmatched. The CDR3 is made up of 12 amino acids. Germline V gene sequence: CDR1 MNHEY, CDR2 SMNVEV (reference sequence). The CDR3 region has the DNA TGTGCCAGCAGGGGGACAGGGTTCAAAGCTTTCTTT. It specifies CASRGTGFKAFF.

The rearrangement joins TRBV10-3 to TRBJ2-1; 9 nucleotides agree with TRBD2. Germline loops: CDR1 ENHRY, CDR2 SYGVKD. V dropped 3 bases and J dropped 7; count of bases not matched to a gene: 4. CDR3 length equals 14 residues. The CDR3 DNA reads TGTGCCATCAGTGAAGGGCTAGCGGGAAATGAGCAGTTCTTC. Protein: CAISEGLAGNEQFF.

The rearrangement joins TRBV7-3 to TRBJ1-2; TRBD1 aligns across 10 bases. The CDR3 sequence is 14 residues long. With V trimmed by 6 bases and J by 7 bases, 8 bases remained unmatched. Germline V gene sequence: CDR1 SGHTA, CDR2 FQGTGA. The CDR3 loop reads CASSPTGGQSGYTF. The DNA for the CDR3 is TGTGCCAGCAGTCCGACAGGGGGCCAAAGTGGCTACACCTTC.

In DNA form, the CDR3 reads TGCGCCAGCAGCCCAGGGACAGGCGACTCGTTCACTGAAGCTTTCTTT. It yields the protein CASSPGTGDSFTEAFF. The gene calls are TRBV5-1 and TRBJ1-1; 8 bases map to TRBD1. This CDR3 spans 16 amino acids. Germline V CDR1 and CDR2: SGHRS, YFSETQ. The V gene end was trimmed by 4 bases and the J gene end by 4 bases; junction bases not matched to a gene: 12.

The V and J genes are TRBV5-4 and TRBJ2-7, with 9 positions matching TRBD1. V was pared by 4 bases and J by 3 bases, with 11 bases of the junction left unmatched. CDR3 length equals 16 residues. CDR1 is SGHNT and CDR2 is YYREEE in the germline V gene (reference sequence). CDR3 sequence reads: CASSRITGGADYEQYF. The CDR3, as DNA: TGTGCCAGCAGCCGAATAACAGGGGGCGCTGACTACGAGCAGTACTTC.